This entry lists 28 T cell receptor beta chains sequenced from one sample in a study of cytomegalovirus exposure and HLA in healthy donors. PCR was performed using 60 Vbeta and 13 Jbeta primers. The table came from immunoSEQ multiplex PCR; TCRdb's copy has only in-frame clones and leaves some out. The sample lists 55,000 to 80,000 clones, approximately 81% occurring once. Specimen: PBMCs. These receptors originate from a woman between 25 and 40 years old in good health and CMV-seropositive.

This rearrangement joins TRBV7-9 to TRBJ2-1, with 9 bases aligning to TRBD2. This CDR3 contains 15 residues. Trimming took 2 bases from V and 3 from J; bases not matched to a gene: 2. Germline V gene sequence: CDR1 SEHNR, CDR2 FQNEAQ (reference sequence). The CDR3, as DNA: TGTGCCAGCAGCTTAAGACTAGCGGACTACAATGAGCAGTTCTTC. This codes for CASSLRLADYNEQFF. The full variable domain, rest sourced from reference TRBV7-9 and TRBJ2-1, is DTGVSQNPRHKITKRGQNVTFRCDPISEHNRLYWYRQTLGQGPEFLTYFQNEAQLEKSRLLSDRFSAERPKGSFSTLEIQRTEQGDSAMYLCASSLRLADYNEQFFGPGTRLTVL.

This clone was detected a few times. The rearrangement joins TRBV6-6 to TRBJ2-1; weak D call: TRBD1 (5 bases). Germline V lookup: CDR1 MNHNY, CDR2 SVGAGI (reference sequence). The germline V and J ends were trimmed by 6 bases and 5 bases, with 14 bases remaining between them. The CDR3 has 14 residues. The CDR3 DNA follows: TGTGCCAGCAGGATTTCGCAGGGAAACAATGAGCAGTTCTTC. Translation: CASRISQGNNEQFF.

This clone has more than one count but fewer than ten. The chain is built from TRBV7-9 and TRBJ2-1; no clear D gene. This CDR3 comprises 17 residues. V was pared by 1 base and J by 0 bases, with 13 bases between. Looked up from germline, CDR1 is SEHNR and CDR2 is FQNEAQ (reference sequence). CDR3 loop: CASSLVTSTVSYNEQFF. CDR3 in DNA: TGTGCCAGCAGCTTAGTCACTTCGACTGTCTCCTACAATGAGCAGTTCTTC.

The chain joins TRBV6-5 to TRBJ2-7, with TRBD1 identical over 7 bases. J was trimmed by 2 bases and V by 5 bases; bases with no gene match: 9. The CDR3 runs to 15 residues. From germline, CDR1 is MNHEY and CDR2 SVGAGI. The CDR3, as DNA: TGTGCCAGCAGTGGGTTCGGGACAGCCGCCTACGAGCAGTACTTC. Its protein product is CASSGFGTAAYEQYF.

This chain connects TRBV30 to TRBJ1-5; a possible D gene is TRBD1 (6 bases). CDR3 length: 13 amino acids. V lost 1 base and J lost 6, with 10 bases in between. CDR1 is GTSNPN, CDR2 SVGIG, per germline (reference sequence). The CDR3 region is CAWSEGGPQPQHF. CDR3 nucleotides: TGTGCCTGGAGTGAGGGGGGGCCTCAGCCCCAGCATTTT.

CDR3 in amino acids: CASSLGRVKAFF. The CDR3 DNA reads as TGTGCCAGCAGCCTAGGGAGGGTAAAAGCTTTCTTT. This chain uses TRBV4-2 with TRBJ1-1; D gene unclear. Germline CDR1 LGHNA, CDR2 YNFKEQ. This CDR3 comprises 12 residues. V was trimmed by 4 bases and J by 9 bases, leaving 12 bases between them.

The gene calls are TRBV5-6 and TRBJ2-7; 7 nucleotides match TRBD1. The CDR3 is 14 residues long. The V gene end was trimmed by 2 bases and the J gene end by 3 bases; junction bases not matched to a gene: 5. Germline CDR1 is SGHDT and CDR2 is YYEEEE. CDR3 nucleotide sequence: TGTGCCAGCAGCTTCACAGGGGACAACTACGAGCAGTACTTC. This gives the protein CASSFTGDNYEQYF.

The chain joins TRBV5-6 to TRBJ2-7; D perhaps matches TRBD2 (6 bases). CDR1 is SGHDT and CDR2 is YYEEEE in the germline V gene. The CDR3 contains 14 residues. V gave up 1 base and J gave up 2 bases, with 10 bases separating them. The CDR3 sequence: CASSLLRGTYEQYF. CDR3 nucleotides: TGTGCCAGCAGCTTGTTGCGGGGTACCTACGAGCAGTACTTC.

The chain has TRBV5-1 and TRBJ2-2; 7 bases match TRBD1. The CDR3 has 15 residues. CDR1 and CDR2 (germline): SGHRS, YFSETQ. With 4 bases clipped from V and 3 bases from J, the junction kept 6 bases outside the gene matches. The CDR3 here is CASSTPGQYTGELFF. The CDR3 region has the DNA TGCGCCAGCAGCACACCGGGACAGTACACCGGGGAGCTGTTTTTT.

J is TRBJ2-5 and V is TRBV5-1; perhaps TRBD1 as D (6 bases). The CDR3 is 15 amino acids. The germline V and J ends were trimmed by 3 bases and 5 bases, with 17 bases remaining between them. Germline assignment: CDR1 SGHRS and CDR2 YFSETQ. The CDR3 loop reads CASSSTQGRTETQYF. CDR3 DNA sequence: TGCGCCAGCAGCTCGACACAGGGAAGGACGGAGACCCAGTACTTC.

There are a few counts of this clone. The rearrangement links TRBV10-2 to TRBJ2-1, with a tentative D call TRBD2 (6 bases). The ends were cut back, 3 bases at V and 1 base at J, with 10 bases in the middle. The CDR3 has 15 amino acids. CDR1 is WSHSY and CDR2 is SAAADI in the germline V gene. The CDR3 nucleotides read TGCGCCAGCAGTGATGCGGGGAGGTCCTACAATGAGCAGTTCTTC. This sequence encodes CASSDAGRSYNEQFF.

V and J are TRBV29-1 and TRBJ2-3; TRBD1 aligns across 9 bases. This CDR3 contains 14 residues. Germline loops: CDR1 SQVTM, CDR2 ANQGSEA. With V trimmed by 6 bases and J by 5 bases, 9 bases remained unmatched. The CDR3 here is CSVPDRGNGDTQYF. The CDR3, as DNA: TGCAGCGTGCCTGACAGGGGGAACGGAGATACGCAGTATTTT.

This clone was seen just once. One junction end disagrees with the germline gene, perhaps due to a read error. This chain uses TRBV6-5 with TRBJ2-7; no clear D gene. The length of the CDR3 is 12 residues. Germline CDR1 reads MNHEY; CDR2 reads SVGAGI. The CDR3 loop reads CASKQVSSRLHF. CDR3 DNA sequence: TGTGCCAGCAAGCAGGTGTCGTCACGGCTACACTTC.

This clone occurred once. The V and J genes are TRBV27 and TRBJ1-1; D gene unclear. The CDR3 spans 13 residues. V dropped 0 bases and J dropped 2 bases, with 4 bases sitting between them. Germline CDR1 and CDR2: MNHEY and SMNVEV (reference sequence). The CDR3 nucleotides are TGTGCCAGCAGTTTATCCAAAAACACTGAAGCTTTCTTT. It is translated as CASSLSKNTEAFF.

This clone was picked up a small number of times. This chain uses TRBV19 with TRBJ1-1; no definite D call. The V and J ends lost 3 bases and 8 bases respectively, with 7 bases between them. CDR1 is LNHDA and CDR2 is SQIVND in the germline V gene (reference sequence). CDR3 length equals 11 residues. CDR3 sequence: CASSITTEAFF. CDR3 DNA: TGTGCCAGTAGTATTACGACAGAAGCTTTCTTT.

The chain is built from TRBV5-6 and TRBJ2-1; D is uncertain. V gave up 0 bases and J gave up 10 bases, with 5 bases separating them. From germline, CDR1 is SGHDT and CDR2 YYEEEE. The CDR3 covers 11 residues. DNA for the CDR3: TGTGCCAGCAGCTTGGAACAGGAGCAGTTCTTC. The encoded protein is CASSLEQEQFF.

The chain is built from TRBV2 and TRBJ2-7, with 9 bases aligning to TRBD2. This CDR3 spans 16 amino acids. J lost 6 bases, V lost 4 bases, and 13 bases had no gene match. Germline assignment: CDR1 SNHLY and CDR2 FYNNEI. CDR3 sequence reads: CASSGVSGGRETEQYF. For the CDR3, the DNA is TGTGCCAGCAGTGGAGTTTCGGGCGGGAGGGAAACCGAGCAGTACTTC.

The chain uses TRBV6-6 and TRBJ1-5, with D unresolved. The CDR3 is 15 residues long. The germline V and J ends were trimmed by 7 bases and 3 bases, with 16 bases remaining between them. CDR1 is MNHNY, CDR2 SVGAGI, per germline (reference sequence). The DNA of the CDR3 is TGTGCCAGCACCGCTTGGGCCGCCAACAATCAGCCCCAGCATTTT. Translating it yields CASTAWAANNQPQHF.

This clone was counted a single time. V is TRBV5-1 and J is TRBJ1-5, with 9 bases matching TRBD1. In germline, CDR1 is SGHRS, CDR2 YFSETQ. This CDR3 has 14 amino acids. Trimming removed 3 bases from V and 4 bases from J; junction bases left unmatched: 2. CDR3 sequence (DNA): TGCGCCAGCAGCTCCGGGACAGGGAATCAGCCCCAGCATTTT. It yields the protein CASSSGTGNQPQHF. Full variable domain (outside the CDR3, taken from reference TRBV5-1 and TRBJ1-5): KAGVTQTPRYLIKTRGQQVTLSCSPISGHRSVSWYQQTPGQGLQFLFEYFSETQRNKGNFPGRFSGRQFSNSRSEMNVSTLELGDSALYLCASSSGTGNQPQHFGDGTRLSIL.

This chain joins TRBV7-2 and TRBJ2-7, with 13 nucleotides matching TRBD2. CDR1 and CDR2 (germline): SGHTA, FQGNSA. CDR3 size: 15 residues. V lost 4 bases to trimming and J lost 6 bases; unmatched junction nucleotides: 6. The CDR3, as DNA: TGTGCCAGCAGCTCACGACTAGCGGGGGGCCTCGAGCAGTACTTC. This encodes CASSSRLAGGLEQYF.

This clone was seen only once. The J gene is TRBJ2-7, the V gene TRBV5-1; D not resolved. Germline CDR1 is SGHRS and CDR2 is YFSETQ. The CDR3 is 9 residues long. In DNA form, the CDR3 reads TGCGCCAGCAGGCTGGGCTTTTCGGTC. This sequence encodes CASRLGFSV.

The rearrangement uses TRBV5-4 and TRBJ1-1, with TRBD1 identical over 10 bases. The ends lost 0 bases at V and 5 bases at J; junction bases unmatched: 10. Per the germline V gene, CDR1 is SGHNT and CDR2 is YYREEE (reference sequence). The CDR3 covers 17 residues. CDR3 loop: CASSLGTGTGAGTEAFF. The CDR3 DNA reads TGTGCCAGCAGCTTGGGGACCGGGACAGGGGCTGGTACTGAAGCTTTCTTT.

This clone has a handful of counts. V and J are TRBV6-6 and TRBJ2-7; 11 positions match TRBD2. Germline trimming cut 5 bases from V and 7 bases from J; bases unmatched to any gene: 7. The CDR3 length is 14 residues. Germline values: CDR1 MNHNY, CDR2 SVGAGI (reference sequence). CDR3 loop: CASSQTSGSGEQYF. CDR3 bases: TGTGCCAGCAGTCAAACTAGCGGGAGCGGTGAGCAGTACTTC.

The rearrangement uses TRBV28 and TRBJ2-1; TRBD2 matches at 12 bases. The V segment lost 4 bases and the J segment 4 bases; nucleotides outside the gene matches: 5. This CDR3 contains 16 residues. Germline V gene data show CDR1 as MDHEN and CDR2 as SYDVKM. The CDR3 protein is CASSSWTSGNYNEQFF. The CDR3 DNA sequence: TGTGCCAGCAGTTCGTGGACTAGCGGGAATTACAATGAGCAGTTCTTC.

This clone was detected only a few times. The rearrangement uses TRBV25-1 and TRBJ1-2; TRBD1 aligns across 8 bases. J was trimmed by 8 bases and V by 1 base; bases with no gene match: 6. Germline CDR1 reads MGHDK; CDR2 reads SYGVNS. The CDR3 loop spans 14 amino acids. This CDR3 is CASSESGRGRGYTF. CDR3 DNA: TGTGCCAGCAGTGAATCAGGCAGGGGGCGAGGCTACACCTTC.

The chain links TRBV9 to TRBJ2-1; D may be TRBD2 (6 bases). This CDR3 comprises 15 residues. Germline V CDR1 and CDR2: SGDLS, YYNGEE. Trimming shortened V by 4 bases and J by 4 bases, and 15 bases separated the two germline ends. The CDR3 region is CASSPRLVGYNEQFF. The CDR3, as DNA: TGTGCCAGCAGCCCAAGACTAGTTGGGTACAATGAGCAGTTCTTC.

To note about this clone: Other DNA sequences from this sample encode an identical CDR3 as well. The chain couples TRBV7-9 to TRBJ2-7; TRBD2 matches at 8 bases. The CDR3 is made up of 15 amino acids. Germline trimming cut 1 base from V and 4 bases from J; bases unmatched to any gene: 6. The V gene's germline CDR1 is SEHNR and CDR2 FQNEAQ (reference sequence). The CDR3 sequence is CASSLVSGRAYEQYF. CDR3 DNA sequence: TGTGCCAGCAGCTTAGTTTCCGGGAGGGCGTACGAGCAGTACTTC.

The CDR3 region is CASSRTGWSGELFF. In DNA form, the CDR3 reads TGTGCCAGCTCACGAACAGGGTGGTCCGGGGAGCTGTTTTTT. The chain couples TRBV18 to TRBJ2-2; possibly TRBD1 for D (6 bases). The CDR3 extends over 14 amino acids. Germline V gene data show CDR1 as KGHSH and CDR2 as LQKENI. The V and J ends lost 4 bases and 6 bases respectively, with 12 bases between them.